These 10 T cell receptor beta chains share one sample of origin, sequenced in a study of T cell responses to AZD1222 COVID-19 vaccine. TCRdb's table, derived via immunoSEQ multiplex PCR, lists solely in-frame clones and lacks some. Among fewer than 150,000 clones listed, approximately 88% were seen once. The specimen was peripheral blood, collected 28 days after the second AZD1222 dose. Receptors were obtained from an adult who received the AZD1222 COVID-19 vaccine.

This chain joins TRBV3-1 (or the pseudogene TRBV3-2) and TRBJ1-1, with a possible D match to TRBD1 (6 bases). The CDR3 sequence is 16 residues long. Trimming removed 0 bases from V and 0 bases from J, with 11 bases in between. Per germline, CDR1 LGHDT and CDR2 YNNKEL (reference sequence). The CDR3 coding sequence is TGTGCCAGCAGCCAAGATCAAGGGGGGCTGAACACTGAAGCTTTCTTT. Amino acids: CASSQDQGGLNTEAFF.

In this sample, this clone turned up once. This chain links TRBV5-1 with TRBJ1-2, with 10 bases fitting TRBD1. After removal of 4 bases from V and 9 bases from J, the junction contained 12 bases not matched to a gene. Germline CDR1 SGHRS, CDR2 YFSETQ. The CDR3 has 15 residues. CDR3: CASSTRAGQGVSYTF. CDR3 bases: TGCGCCAGCAGCACTCGGGCAGGACAGGGGGTCAGCTACACCTTC.

The chain employs TRBV28 and TRBJ1-5, with unresolved D. The CDR3 covers 14 residues. V lost 5 bases and J lost 0, with 8 bases in between. Germline V gene sequence: CDR1 MDHEN, CDR2 SYDVKM. CDR3 sequence reads: CASSPGSSNQPQHF. CDR3 DNA sequence: TGTGCCAGCAGTCCTGGGAGTAGCAATCAGCCCCAGCATTTT.

There are a few counts of this clone. The chain combines TRBV7-8 with TRBJ2-1; 7 nucleotides agree with TRBD1. The CDR3 has 16 residues. CDR1 is SGHVS, CDR2 FQNEAQ, per germline. Trimming took 2 bases from V and 6 from J; bases not matched to a gene: 10. CDR3 loop: CASSLRRQGVRNEQFF. As DNA, the CDR3 is TGTGCCAGCAGCTTAAGAAGACAGGGTGTTCGCAATGAGCAGTTCTTC.

This sequence joins TRBV28 and TRBJ2-1; D may be TRBD2 (6 bases). The germline V gene encodes CDR1 MDHEN and CDR2 SYDVKM. Trimming cost V 1 base and J 6 bases, with 16 bases left between them. The CDR3 consists of 16 residues. The DNA for the CDR3 is TGTGCCAGCAGTTTATATTCGGGAGAGCGTCTCAATGAGCAGTTCTTC. It encodes CASSLYSGERLNEQFF.

This chain connects TRBV10-3 to TRBJ2-3; D is uncertain. CDR3 length: 15 residues. Germline lookup yields CDR1 ENHRY and CDR2 SYGVKD. V gave up 2 bases and J gave up 0 bases, with 9 bases separating them. The CDR3 sequence is CAISERHASTDTQYF. CDR3 bases: TGTGCCATCAGTGAGAGGCACGCCAGCACAGATACGCAGTATTTT.

The chain joins TRBV19 to TRBJ2-6, with D perhaps matching TRBD2 (6 bases). V was clipped by 9 bases and J by 0 bases, with 12 bases between them. Per germline, CDR1 LNHDA and CDR2 SQIVND (reference sequence). The CDR3 covers 15 residues. The CDR3 region is CASGTFSSGANVLTF. CDR3 nucleotide sequence: TGTGCCAGCGGGACTTTCTCCTCTGGGGCCAACGTCCTGACTTTC.

The chain carries TRBV15 and TRBJ2-1, with 13 bases aligning to TRBD2. Per the germline V gene, CDR1 is LNHNV and CDR2 is YYDKDF (reference sequence). The CDR3 length is 16 residues. After removal of 4 bases from V and 9 bases from J, the junction contained 9 bases not matched to a gene. CDR3 sequence: CATSNPGLAGSSEQFF. CDR3 DNA sequence: TGTGCCACCAGCAATCCGGGACTAGCGGGAAGCAGTGAGCAGTTCTTC.

This chain connects TRBV28 to TRBJ1-1; a possible D gene is TRBD1 (5 bases). The CDR3 extends over 14 amino acids. V was trimmed by 7 bases and J by 8 bases, leaving 20 bases between them. CDR1 MDHEN and CDR2 SYDVKM come from the germline V gene. CDR3 sequence (DNA): TGTGCCAGCACTTTTAGAATAGGAGGGGAGGAAGCTTTCTTT. Encoded protein: CASTFRIGGEEAFF.

This sequence joins TRBV21-1 and TRBJ1-1; TRBD1, the table's D call, was not compared with the DNA. TRBV21-1 is listed as a pseudogene. The CDR3 consists of 20 residues. Written as DNA, the CDR3 is TGTGCCAGCAGCAAAAAGGGTGGCATCGGGCAGGGGCAGATCGGCACTGAAGCTTTCTTT. Protein product: CASSKKGGIGQGQIGTEAFF.